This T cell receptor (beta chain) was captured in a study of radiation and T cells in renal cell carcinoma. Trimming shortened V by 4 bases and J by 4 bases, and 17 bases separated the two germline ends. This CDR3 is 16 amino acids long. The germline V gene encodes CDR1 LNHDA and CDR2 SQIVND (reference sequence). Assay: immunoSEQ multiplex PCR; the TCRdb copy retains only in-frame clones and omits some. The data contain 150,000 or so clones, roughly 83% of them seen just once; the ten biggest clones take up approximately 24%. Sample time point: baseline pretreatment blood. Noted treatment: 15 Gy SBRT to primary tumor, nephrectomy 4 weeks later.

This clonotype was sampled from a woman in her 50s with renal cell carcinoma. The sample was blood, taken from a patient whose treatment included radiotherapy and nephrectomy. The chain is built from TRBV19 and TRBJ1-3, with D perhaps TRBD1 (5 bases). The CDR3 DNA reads TGTGCCAGTAGTAATTGGACACCTGTAGGAGGAAACACCATATATTTT. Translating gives CASSNWTPVGGNTIYF.